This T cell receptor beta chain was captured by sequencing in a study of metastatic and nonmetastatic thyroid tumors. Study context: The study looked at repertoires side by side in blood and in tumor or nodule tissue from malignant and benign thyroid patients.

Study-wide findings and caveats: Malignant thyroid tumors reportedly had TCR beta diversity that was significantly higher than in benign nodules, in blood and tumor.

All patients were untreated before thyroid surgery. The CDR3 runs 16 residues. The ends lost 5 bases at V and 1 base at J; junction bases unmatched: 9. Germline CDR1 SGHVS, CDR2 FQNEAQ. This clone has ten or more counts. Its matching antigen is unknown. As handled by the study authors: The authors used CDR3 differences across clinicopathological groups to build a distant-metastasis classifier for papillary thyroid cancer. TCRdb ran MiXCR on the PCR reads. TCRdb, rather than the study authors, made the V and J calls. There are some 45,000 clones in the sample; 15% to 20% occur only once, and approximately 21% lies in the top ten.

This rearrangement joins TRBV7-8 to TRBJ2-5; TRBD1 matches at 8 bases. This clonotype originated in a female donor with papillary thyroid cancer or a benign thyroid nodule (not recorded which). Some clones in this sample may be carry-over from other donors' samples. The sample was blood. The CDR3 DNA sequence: TGTGCCAGCAGCCGTACAGGGGGTCGATTCCAAGAGACCCAGTACTTC. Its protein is CASSRTGGRFQETQYF.